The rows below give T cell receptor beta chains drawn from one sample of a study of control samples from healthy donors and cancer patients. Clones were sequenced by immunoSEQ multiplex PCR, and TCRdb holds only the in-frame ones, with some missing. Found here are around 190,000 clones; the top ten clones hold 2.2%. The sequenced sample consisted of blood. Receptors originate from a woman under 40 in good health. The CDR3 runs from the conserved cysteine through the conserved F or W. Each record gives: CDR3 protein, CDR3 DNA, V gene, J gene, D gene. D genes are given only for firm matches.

CDR3: CASSAIGTGNEAFF; DNA: TGTGCCAGCAGTGCCATAGGGACAGGGAATGAAGCTTTCTTT; V: TRBV25-1; J: TRBJ1-1; D: TRBD1
CDR3: CASSPTRGGANEKLFF; DNA: TGTGCCAGCAGCCCCACAAGGGGCGGGGCTAATGAAAAACTGTTTTTT; V: TRBV7-9; J: TRBJ1-4; D: .
CDR3: CSVADSLEAFF; DNA: TGCAGCGTTGCAGACAGCCTTGAAGCTTTCTTT; V: TRBV29-1; J: TRBJ1-1; D: .
CDR3: CASSRPGRATYEQYF; DNA: TGTGCCAGCAGTCGCCCGGGACGGGCAACCTACGAGCAGTACTTC; V: TRBV6-2/TRBV6-3; J: TRBJ2-7; D: .
CDR3: CASSRGLDVPYEQYF; DNA: TGCGCCAGCAGCCGAGGCCTGGACGTTCCCTACGAGCAGTACTTC; V: TRBV4-3; J: TRBJ2-7; D: .
CDR3: CASSLYRGNEQYF; DNA: TGTGCCAGCAGTTTATATAGGGGAAACGAGCAGTACTTC; V: TRBV27; J: TRBJ2-7; D: .
CDR3: CASSLRGRNTEAFF; DNA: TGTGCCAGCAGCTTACGGGGGAGGAACACTGAAGCTTTCTTT; V: TRBV7-9; J: TRBJ1-1; D: .
CDR3: CASRRVWDRDGNLAEAFF; DNA: TGTGCCAGCAGGAGAGTCTGGGACAGGGACGGTAACCTAGCTGAAGCTTTCTTT; V: TRBV11-2; J: TRBJ1-1; D: TRBD1
CDR3: CASSQGRTVGGYTF; DNA: TGTGCCAGCAGCCAAGGGAGGACTGTGGGAGGCTACACCTTC; V: TRBV3-1/TRBV3-2; J: TRBJ1-2; D: .
CDR3: CASSTPTRQGEGNTIYF; DNA: TGTGCCAGCAGTACCCCGACCCGACAGGGGGAAGGAAACACCATATATTTT; V: TRBV6-2/TRBV6-3; J: TRBJ1-3; D: TRBD1
CDR3: CASRPGQLIYEQYF; DNA: TGTGCCAGCAGACCGGGACAGCTTATCTACGAGCAGTACTTC; V: TRBV25-1; J: TRBJ2-7; D: TRBD1
CDR3: CASSASGAEETQYF; DNA: TGTGCCAGTTCGGCTAGCGGGGCGGAAGAGACCCAGTACTTC; V: TRBV18; J: TRBJ2-5; D: TRBD2
CDR3: CASSDPAGTLYGYTF; DNA: TGTGCCAGCAGTGATCCTGCCGGGACCCTCTATGGCTACACCTTC; V: TRBV25-1; J: TRBJ1-2; D: .
CDR3: CASSPSRYYGYTF; DNA: TGTGCCAGCAGTCCCAGCAGGTACTATGGCTACACCTTC; V: TRBV27; J: TRBJ1-2; D: .
CDR3: CASRSQGDPNEKLFF; DNA: TGTGCCAGCAGGTCCCAGGGGGATCCTAATGAAAAACTGTTTTTT; V: TRBV13; J: TRBJ1-4; D: TRBD1
CDR3: CASSQQGNGSPLHF; DNA: TGTGCCAGCTCACAACAGGGGAACGGCTCACCCCTCCACTTT; V: TRBV18; J: TRBJ1-6; D: TRBD1
CDR3: CASSSRDRDAQETQYF; DNA: TGCGCCAGCAGTTCCCGGGACAGGGACGCCCAAGAGACCCAGTACTTC; V: TRBV10-1; J: TRBJ2-5; D: TRBD1
CDR3: CASSLAGASSAGELFF; DNA: TGCGCCAGCAGCTTGGCGGGGGCGTCCAGTGCCGGGGAGCTGTTTTTT; V: TRBV5-1; J: TRBJ2-2; D: .
CDR3: CASRPGTGTGMRDTQYF; DNA: TGTGCCAGCAGGCCTGGCACCGGGACAGGGATGAGGGATACGCAGTATTTT; V: TRBV28; J: TRBJ2-3; D: TRBD1
CDR3: CASSLAGSGGNEKLFF; DNA: TGTGCCAGCAGCTTGGCCGGGTCAGGGGGTAATGAAAAACTGTTTTTT; V: TRBV5-4; J: TRBJ1-4; D: TRBD1
CDR3: CASSLGGTDLFF; DNA: TGTGCCAGCAGCTTAGGCGGGACAGACCTGTTTTTT; V: TRBV7-9; J: TRBJ1-4; D: TRBD1
CDR3: CASSQGFYGYTF; DNA: TGTGCCAGCAGCCAAGGGTTCTATGGCTACACCTTC; V: TRBV3-1/TRBV3-2; J: TRBJ1-2; D: .
CDR3: CASTRKQGRQETQYF; DNA: TGTGCCAGTACCCGGAAGCAGGGAAGGCAAGAGACCCAGTACTTC; V: TRBV19; J: TRBJ2-5; D: .